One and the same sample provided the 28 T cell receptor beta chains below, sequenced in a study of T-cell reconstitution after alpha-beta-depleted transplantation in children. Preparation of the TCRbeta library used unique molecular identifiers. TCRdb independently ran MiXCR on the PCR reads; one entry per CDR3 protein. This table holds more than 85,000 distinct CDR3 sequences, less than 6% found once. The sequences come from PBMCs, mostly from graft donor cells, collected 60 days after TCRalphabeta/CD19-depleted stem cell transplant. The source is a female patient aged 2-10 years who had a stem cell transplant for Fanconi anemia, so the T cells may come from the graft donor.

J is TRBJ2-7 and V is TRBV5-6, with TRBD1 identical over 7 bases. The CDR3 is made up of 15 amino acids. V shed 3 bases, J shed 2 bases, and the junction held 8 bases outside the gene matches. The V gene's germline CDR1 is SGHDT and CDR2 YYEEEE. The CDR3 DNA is TGTGCCAGCAGCTCTTTCCGGGACAGAGCCTACGAGCAGTACTTC. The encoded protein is CASSSFRDRAYEQYF.

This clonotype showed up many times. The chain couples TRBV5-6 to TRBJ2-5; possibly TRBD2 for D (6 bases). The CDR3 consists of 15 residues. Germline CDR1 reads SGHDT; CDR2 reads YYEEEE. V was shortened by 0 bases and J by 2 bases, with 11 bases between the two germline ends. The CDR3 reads CASSLDAAGQETQYF. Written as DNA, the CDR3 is TGTGCCAGCAGCTTGGACGCAGCGGGTCAAGAGACCCAGTACTTC.

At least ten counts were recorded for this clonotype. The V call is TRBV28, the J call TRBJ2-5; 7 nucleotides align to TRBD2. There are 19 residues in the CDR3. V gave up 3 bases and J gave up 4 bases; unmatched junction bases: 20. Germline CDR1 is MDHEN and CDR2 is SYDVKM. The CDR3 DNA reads TGTGCCAGCAGTTTCGGGATCCCTTATGGAGGGAGGGCCACAGAGACCCAGTACTTC. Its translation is CASSFGIPYGGRATETQYF.

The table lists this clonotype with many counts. The CDR3 bases are TGCAGTTTCAGGACGGGCTCCTACAATGAGCAGTTCTTC. It is translated as CSFRTGSYNEQFF. The chain uses TRBV20-1 and TRBJ2-1, with D unresolved. The ends were cut back, 8 bases at V and 0 bases at J, with 11 bases in the middle. CDR3 length equals 13 residues. CDR1 and CDR2 (germline): DFQATT, SNEGSKA (reference sequence).

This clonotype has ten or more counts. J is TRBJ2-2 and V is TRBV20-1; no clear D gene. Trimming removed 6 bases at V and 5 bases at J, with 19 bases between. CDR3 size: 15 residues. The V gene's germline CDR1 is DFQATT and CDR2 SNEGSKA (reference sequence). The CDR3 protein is CSAPSGLLGTGELFF. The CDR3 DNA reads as TGCAGTGCGCCCTCTGGGCTTCTAGGTACCGGGGAGCTGTTTTTT.

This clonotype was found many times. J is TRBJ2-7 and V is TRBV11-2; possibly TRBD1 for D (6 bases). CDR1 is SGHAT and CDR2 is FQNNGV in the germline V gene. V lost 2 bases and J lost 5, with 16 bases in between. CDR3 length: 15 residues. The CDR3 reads CASSLFARGFDEQYF. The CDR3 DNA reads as TGTGCCAGCAGCTTATTTGCCAGGGGATTTGACGAGCAGTACTTC.

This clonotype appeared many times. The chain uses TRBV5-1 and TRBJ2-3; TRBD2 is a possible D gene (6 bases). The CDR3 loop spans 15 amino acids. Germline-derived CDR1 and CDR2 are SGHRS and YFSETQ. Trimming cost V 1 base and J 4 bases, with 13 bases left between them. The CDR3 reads CASSLTSMGADTQYF. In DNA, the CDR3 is TGCGCCAGCAGCTTGACTAGCATGGGTGCAGATACGCAGTATTTT. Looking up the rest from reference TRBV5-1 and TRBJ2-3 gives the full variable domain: KAGVTQTPRYLIKTRGQQVTLSCSPISGHRSVSWYQQTPGQGLQFLFEYFSETQRNKGNFPGRFSGRQFSNSRSEMNVSTLELGDSALYLCASSLTSMGADTQYFGPGTRLTVL.

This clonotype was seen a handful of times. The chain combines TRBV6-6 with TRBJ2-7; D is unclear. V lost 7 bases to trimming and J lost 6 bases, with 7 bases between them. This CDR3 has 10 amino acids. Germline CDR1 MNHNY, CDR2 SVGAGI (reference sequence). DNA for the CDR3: TGTGCCAGCAAGCTAATCGAGCAGTACTTC. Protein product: CASKLIEQYF.

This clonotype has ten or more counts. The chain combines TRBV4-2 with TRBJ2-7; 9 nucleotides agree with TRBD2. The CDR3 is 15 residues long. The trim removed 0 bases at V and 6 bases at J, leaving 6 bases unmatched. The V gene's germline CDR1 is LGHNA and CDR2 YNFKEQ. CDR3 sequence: CASSQDPGLAREQYF. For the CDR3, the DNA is TGTGCCAGCAGCCAAGATCCCGGACTAGCGCGCGAGCAGTACTTC.

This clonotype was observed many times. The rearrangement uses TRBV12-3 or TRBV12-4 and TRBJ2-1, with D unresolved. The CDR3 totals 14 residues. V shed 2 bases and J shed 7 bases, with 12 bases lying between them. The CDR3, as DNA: TGTGCCAGCAGTTTACTAGAAGGATGGAATGAGCAGTTCTTC. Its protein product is CASSLLEGWNEQFF.

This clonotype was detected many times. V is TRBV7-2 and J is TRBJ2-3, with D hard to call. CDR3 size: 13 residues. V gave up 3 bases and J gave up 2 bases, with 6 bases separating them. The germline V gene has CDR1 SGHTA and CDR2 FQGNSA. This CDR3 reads CASSFTLTDTQYF. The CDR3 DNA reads TGTGCCAGCAGCTTTACCCTCACAGATACGCAGTATTTT.

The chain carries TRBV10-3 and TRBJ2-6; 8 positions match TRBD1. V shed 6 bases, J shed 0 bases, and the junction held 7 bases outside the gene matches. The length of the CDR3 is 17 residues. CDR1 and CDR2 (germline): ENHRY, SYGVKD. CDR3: CAIRGTGAGSGANVLTF. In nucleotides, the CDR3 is TGTGCCATCAGGGGGACAGGAGCCGGCTCTGGGGCCAACGTCCTGACTTTC.

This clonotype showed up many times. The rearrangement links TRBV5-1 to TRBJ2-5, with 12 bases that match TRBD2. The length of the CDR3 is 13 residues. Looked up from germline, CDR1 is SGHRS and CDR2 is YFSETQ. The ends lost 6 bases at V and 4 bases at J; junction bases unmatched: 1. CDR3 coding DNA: TGCGCCAGCAAACTAGCGGGAGGAGAGACCCAGTACTTC. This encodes CASKLAGGETQYF.

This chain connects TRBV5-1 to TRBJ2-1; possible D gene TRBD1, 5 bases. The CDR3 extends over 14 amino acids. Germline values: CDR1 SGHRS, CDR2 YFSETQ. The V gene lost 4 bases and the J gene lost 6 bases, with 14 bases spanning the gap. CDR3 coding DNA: TGCGCCAGCAGCGGAACAGACAGTCTCAATGAGCAGTTCTTC. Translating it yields CASSGTDSLNEQFF.

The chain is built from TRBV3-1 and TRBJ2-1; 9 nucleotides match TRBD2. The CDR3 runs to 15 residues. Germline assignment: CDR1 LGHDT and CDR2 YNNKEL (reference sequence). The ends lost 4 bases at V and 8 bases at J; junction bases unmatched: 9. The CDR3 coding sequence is TGTGCCAGCAGCCCGGCGGGGGGGCCGGACGATGAGCAGTTCTTC. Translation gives CASSPAGGPDDEQFF.

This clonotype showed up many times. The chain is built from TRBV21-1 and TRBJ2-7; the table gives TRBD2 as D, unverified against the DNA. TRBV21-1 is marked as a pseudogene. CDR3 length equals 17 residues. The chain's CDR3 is CASSKASPGPRLCEQYF. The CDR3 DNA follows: TGTGCCAGCAGCAAAGCGAGTCCGGGACCGAGGCTCTGCGAGCAGTACTTC.

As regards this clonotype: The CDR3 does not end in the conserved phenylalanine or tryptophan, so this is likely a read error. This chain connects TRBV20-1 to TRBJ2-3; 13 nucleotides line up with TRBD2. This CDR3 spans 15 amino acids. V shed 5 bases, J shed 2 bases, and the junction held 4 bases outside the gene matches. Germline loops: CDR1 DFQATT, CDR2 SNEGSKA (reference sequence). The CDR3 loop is CSALGLAGPTDTQYL. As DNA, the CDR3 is TGCAGTGCTTTGGGACTAGCGGGGCCCACAGATACGCAGTATTTG.

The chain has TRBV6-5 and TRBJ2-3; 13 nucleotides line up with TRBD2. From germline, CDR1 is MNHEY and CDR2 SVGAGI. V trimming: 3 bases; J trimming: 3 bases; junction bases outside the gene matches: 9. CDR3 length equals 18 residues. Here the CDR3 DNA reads TGTGCCAGCAGTTATTCCGGACTAGCGGGAGTGTTTACAGATACGCAGTATTTT. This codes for CASSYSGLAGVFTDTQYF.

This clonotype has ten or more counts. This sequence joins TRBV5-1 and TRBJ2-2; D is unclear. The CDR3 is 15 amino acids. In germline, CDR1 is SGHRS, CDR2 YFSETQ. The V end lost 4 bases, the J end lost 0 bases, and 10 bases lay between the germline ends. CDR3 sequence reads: CASSLDVPNTGELFF. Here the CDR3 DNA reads TGCGCCAGCAGCCTGGACGTCCCGAACACCGGGGAGCTGTTTTTT.

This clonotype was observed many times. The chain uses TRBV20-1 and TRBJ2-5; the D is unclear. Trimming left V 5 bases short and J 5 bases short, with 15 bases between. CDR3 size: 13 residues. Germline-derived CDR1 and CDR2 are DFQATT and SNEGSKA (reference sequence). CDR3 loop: CSALSQTPETQYF. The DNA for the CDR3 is TGCAGTGCTCTGAGTCAGACCCCCGAGACCCAGTACTTC.

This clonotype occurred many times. CDR3 residues: CATSPMGVDRAARNEQFF. In DNA form, the CDR3 reads TGTGCCACCAGCCCCATGGGGGTTGACAGGGCGGCTCGCAATGAGCAGTTCTTC. This sequence joins TRBV15 and TRBJ2-1, with 7 bases identical to TRBD1. CDR1 and CDR2 from the germline V gene are LNHNV and YYDKDF (reference sequence). The J segment lost 6 bases and the V segment lost 5 bases, leaving 19 bases of the junction unmatched. The CDR3 sequence is 18 residues long.

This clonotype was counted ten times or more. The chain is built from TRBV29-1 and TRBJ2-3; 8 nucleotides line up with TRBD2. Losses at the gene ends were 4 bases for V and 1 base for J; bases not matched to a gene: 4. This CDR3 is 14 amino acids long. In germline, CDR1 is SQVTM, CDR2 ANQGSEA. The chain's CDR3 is CSVGKLAGTDTQYF. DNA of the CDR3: TGCAGCGTTGGAAAACTAGCGGGCACAGATACGCAGTATTTT.

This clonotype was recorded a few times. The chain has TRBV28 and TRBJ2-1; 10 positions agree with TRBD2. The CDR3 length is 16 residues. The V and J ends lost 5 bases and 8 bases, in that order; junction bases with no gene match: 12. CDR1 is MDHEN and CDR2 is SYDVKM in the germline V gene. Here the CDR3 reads CASSPNQREGRDEQFF. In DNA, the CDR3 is TGTGCCAGCAGTCCCAACCAGCGGGAGGGCAGGGATGAGCAGTTCTTC.

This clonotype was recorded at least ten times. This CDR3 reads CASSLGTGINTEAFF. CDR3 DNA sequence: TGTGCCAGCAGTTTGGGGACAGGAATAAACACTGAAGCTTTCTTT. V gene TRBV12-3 or TRBV12-4 combines with J gene TRBJ1-1, with TRBD1 matching 8 bases. The CDR3 spans 15 residues. V trimming: 3 bases; J trimming: 2 bases; junction bases outside the gene matches: 5.

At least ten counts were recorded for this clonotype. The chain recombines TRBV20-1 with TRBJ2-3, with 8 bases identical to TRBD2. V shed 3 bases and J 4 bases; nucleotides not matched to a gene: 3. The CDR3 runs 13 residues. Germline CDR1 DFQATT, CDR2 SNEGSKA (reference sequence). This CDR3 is CSASGGAADTQYF. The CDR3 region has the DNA TGCAGTGCTAGCGGGGGGGCCGCAGATACGCAGTATTTT.

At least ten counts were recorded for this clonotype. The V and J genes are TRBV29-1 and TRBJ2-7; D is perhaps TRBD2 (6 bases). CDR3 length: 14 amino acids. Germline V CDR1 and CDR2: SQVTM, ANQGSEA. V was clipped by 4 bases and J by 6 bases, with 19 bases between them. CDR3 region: CSVVDPAGKSEQYF. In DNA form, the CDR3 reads TGCAGCGTTGTCGACCCTGCGGGGAAGAGCGAGCAGTACTTC.

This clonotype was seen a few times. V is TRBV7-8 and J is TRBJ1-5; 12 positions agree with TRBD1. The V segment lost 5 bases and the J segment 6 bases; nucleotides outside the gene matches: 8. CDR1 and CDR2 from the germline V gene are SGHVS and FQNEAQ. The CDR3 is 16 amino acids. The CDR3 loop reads CASSLRDRGLGQPQHF. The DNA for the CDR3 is TGTGCCAGCAGCCTCCGGGACAGGGGGCTTGGTCAGCCCCAGCATTTT.

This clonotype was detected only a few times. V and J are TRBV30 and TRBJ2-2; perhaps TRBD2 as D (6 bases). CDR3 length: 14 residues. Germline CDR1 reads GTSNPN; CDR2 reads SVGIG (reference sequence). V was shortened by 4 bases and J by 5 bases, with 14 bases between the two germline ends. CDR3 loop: CAWKPGLVTGELFF. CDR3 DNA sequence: TGTGCCTGGAAACCGGGACTTGTAACCGGGGAGCTGTTTTTT.